These 8 T cell receptor beta chains were all obtained from the same sample, sequenced in a study of Ad26.COV2.S vaccination and SARS-CoV-2 variants. Only in-frame clones appear in the TCRdb table, and some are missing; sequencing was by immunoSEQ multiplex PCR. Here the sample spans about 440,000 clones, 90% being singletons. Treatment denoted: roughly 18 received Ad26.COV2.S at low or high dose, single or two shots; several received placebo; per-sample allocation not given. Sampling was done on day 63 after the first vaccine or placebo injection. This specimen consisted of peripheral blood, obtained in a trial of Ad26.COV2.S vaccine versus placebo. The origin of the receptors is a person aged 18-65 years who received the Ad26.COV2.S COVID-19 vaccine or a placebo.

The chain recombines TRBV7-9 with TRBJ2-1; 9 bases match TRBD2. The CDR3 consists of 17 residues. With V trimmed by 3 bases and J by 5 bases, 11 bases remained unmatched. CDR1 and CDR2 (germline): SEHNR, FQNEAQ (reference sequence). DNA of the CDR3: TGTGCCAGCAGCTTCAGGACTAGCGTACCAGGTGACAATGAGCAGTTCTTC. Translation: CASSFRTSVPGDNEQFF.

The gene calls are TRBV6-2 or TRBV6-3 and TRBJ2-7; D unclear. CDR3 length equals 11 residues. From germline, CDR1 is MNHEY and CDR2 SVGEGT. Trimming removed 2 bases from V and 4 bases from J, with 3 bases in between. The chain's CDR3 is CASSYDYEQYF. The CDR3 DNA reads as TGTGCCAGCAGTTACGATTACGAGCAGTACTTC.

The V gene is TRBV14, the J gene TRBJ2-4; TRBD2 matches at 10 bases. The CDR3 has 16 amino acids. Germline trimming cut 3 bases from V and 8 bases from J; bases unmatched to any gene: 10. Germline assignment: CDR1 SGHDN and CDR2 FVKESK. As DNA, the CDR3 is TGTGCCAGCAGCCACCGCGGACTAGCGGCCCAGGACATTCAGTACTTC. It translates to CASSHRGLAAQDIQYF. Full variable domain (remainder filled in from reference TRBV14 and TRBJ2-4): EAGVTQFPSHSVIEKGQTVTLRCDPISGHDNLYWYRRVMGKEIKFLLHFVKESKQDESGMPNNRFLAERTGGTYSTLKVQPAELEDSGVYFCASSHRGLAAQDIQYFGAGTRLSVL.

As for this clone: At the DNA level, this CDR3 is encoded by other sequences in the same sample as well. The chain uses TRBV6-1 and TRBJ1-2; 9 bases fit TRBD1. The CDR3 length is 14 residues. Germline-derived CDR1 and CDR2 are MNHNS and SASEGT. The junction had 1 base not matched to a gene; V was cut back by 3 bases and J by 2 bases. CDR3 in DNA: TGTGCCAGCAGTGAGACAGGGGGAAACTATGGCTACACCTTC. Translating gives CASSETGGNYGYTF.

This chain links TRBV29-1 with TRBJ2-1, with 7 positions matching TRBD2. The CDR3 length is 14 residues. Germline V gene data show CDR1 as SQVTM and CDR2 as ANQGSEA. The ends lost 6 bases at V and 4 bases at J; junction bases unmatched: 9. The CDR3 loop is CSVLLAGAYNEQFF. The CDR3 DNA reads as TGCAGCGTCCTCTTGGCGGGAGCGTACAATGAGCAGTTCTTC.

With regard to this clone: The identical CDR3 is also encoded by other nucleotide sequences in the sample. This chain links TRBV12-3 or TRBV12-4 with TRBJ2-5; no clear D. Trimming shortened V by 2 bases and J by 1 base, and 2 bases separated the two germline ends. This CDR3 contains 12 residues. This chain's CDR3 is CASSLIQETQYF. The CDR3 nucleotides read TGTGCCAGCAGTTTAATCCAAGAGACCCAGTACTTC.

This rearrangement joins TRBV7-8 to TRBJ2-7; 13 positions match TRBD2. This CDR3 has 16 amino acids. Germline-derived CDR1 and CDR2 are SGHVS and FQNEAQ. V dropped 1 base and J dropped 7; count of bases not matched to a gene: 7. The chain's CDR3 is CASSLELAGGLSEQYF. In DNA, the CDR3 is TGTGCCAGCAGCTTAGAACTAGCGGGAGGGCTTAGTGAGCAGTACTTC. Filled out from reference TRBV7-8 and TRBJ2-7, the complete variable domain reads GAGVSQSPRYKVAKRGQDVALRCDPISGHVSLFWYQQALGQGPEFLTYFQNEAQLDKSGLPSDRFFAERPEGSVSTLKIQRTQQEDSAVYLCASSLELAGGLSEQYFGPGTRLTVT.

This chain joins TRBV19 and TRBJ2-7; 11 nucleotides line up with TRBD2. J was trimmed by 4 bases and V by 4 bases; bases with no gene match: 0. In germline, CDR1 is LNHDA, CDR2 SQIVND (reference sequence). The CDR3 covers 13 residues. CDR3 protein: CASSRTSGYEQYF. The CDR3, as DNA: TGTGCCAGTAGTAGGACTAGCGGGTACGAGCAGTACTTC.